This TCR beta chain was captured in a study of blood T cell repertoires in COVID-19. Study details: The United States, Italy and Spain supplied acute and convalescent COVID-19 samples. Sources were T cells, B-cell-depleted T cells, or PBMCs; the material itself was cDNA or gDNA.

Germline V CDR1 and CDR2: SNHLY, FYNNEI. This CDR3 region has 12 residues. Trimming shortened V by 1 base and J by 5 bases, and 5 bases separated the two germline ends. The authors' processing: Estimation of nucleated cell counts relied on the amplification of reference gene primers. Produced via immunoSEQ multiplex PCR; TCRdb's table is partial and in-frame only. V and J calls plus clone size are reproduced from that table; the DNA served to infer D and trimming. This sample yields fewer than 350,000 clones, of which 70% to 90% are seen a single time; 2.1% belongs to the top ten. This TCR derives from a woman in her twenties or thirties who had recovered from COVID-19. The sample comprised peripheral blood. This chain links TRBV2 with TRBJ2-5; the D is unclear. Here the CDR3 reads CASSEGAETQYF. CDR3 DNA: TGTGCCAGCAGTGAAGGGGCCGAGACCCAGTACTTC.